Reported below is one T cell receptor beta chain. Its antigen is unidentified. The CDR3 has 14 residues. V was trimmed by 4 bases and J by 0 bases, leaving 12 bases between them. Germline V lookup: CDR1 DFQATT, CDR2 SNEGSKA (reference sequence). Using RNA template, CDR3s of TCR alpha and beta were amplified with iRepertoire arm-PCR. TCRdb itself ran the multiplex PCR reads through MiXCR, one entry per CDR3 protein. Found here are more than 300,000 distinct CDR3 sequences, less than 50% of them singletons; the top ten hold around 11%. The data were obtained in a study of glioma-infiltrating T cells. Background on the study: Presurgical dexamethasone in glioma patients lasted six or fewer days. Blood libraries targeted about 4.5- to 11-fold coverage of about one million T cells.

Study results and limitations: Patients with low tissue-blood divergence carried a signature set of shared blood CDR3 motifs. Tissue and blood shared very few CDR3 sequences.

This receptor was taken from a human donor with low-grade glioma or glioblastoma, undergoing nonglioma brain surgery, or in good health (not recorded which). The sequencing sample was made of glioma tissue, nonneoplastic brain tissue, or PBMCs (not recorded which). This chain uses TRBV20-1 with TRBJ2-5; tentatively, D is TRBD2 (6 bases). CDR3 sequence: CSAKNRDYQETQYF. The CDR3 DNA is TGCAGTGCTAAGAACCGGGACTACCAAGAGACCCAGTACTTC.